This TCR beta chain came from a study of identical twins. Study-level findings and limits: Where out-of-frame alpha sequences were twin-shared, they showed excess low generation probability. Cross-sectional statistical analysis, not tracking of the same donors, underpinned the conclusions. Fewer insertions were carried by abundant cord blood beta clonotypes, but none was seen in memory repertoires.

This clonotype was detected only a few times. Its matching antigen is unknown. TCRdb independently ran MiXCR on the 5' RACE reads; one entry per CDR3 protein. The repertoire holds some 1,600,000 distinct CDR3 sequences, with about 32% as singletons. The CDR3 has 15 residues. The chain uses TRBV21-1 and TRBJ2-1. TRBV21-1 is a recognized pseudogene. Sequenced material: cord blood. The TCR originated in a newborn girl in good health. In DNA, the CDR3 is TGTGCCAGCAGCAAAGATAGGGTCCCCTACAATGAGCAGTTCTTC. This codes for CASSKDRVPYNEQFF.